These T cell receptor beta chains were read from a single sample in a study of blood T cell repertoires in COVID-19. The assay was immunoSEQ multiplex PCR, and TCRdb's table has in-frame clones only and misses some. Among 150,000 to 200,000 clones listed, 70% to 90% were seen once. The sample taken for sequencing was peripheral blood. Source of these receptors: a person aged 65-85 years with COVID-19, enrolled during active disease. Each CDR3 is given with its conserved first and last residue. The order of the fields is V gene, J gene, clone size, D gene, CDR3 protein, CDR3 DNA. D genes are given only for firm matches. Clone sizes are given selectively: once, few, many, or a class where the clone is expanded.

>TRBV27|TRBJ2-3|-|-
CASSGDRDTQYF
TGTGCCAGCAGCGGGGATAGAGATACGCAGTATTTT
>TRBV7-2|TRBJ2-7|-|TRBD1
CASSRTGGNEQYF
TGTGCCAGCAGCCGGACAGGGGGCAACGAGCAGTACTTC
>TRBV5-8|TRBJ2-1|-|TRBD1
CASSNKYPGQVYNEQFF
TGTGCCAGCAGCAACAAATACCCGGGACAGGTATACAATGAGCAGTTCTTC
>TRBV7-2|TRBJ2-1|few|TRBD1
CASSPRTGVNEQFF
TGTGCCAGCAGCCCCAGGACAGGGGTCAATGAGCAGTTCTTC
>TRBV29-1|TRBJ1-1|-|-
CSVEWAARNTEAFF
TGCAGCGTTGAATGGGCAGCCAGAAACACTGAAGCTTTCTTT
>TRBV11-2|TRBJ2-7|-|TRBD2
CASKSGSTYEQYF
TGTGCCAGTAAGAGCGGGAGTACGTACGAGCAGTACTTC
>TRBV5-4|TRBJ2-3|-|TRBD2
CASSLGAGAGGPTDTQYF
TGTGCCAGCAGCTTAGGGGCGGGCGCGGGAGGGCCCACAGATACGCAGTATTTT
>TRBV5-4|TRBJ2-7|-|TRBD1
CASSRQGGEMEQYF
TGTGCCAGCAGCCGACAGGGTGGCGAAATGGAGCAGTACTTC
>TRBV3-1/TRBV3-2|TRBJ2-3|-|TRBD2
CASSPSGGLSDTQYF
TGTGCCAGCAGCCCTAGCGGGGGGTTGAGCGATACGCAGTATTTT
>TRBV18|TRBJ1-3|-|-
CASSTKGHSNGNTIYF
TGTGCCAGCTCAACCAAGGGACACTCCAATGGAAACACCATATATTTT